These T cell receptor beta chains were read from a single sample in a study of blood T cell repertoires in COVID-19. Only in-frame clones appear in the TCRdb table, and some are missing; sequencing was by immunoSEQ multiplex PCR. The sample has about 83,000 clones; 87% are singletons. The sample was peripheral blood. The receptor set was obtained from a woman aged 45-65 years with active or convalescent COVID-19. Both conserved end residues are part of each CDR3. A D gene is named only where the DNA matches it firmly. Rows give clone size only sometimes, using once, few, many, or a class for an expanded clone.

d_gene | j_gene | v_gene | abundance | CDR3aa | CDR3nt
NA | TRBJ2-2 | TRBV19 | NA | CASTPWGQDTGELFF | TGTGCCAGTACCCCGTGGGGGCAGGACACCGGGGAGCTGTTTTTT
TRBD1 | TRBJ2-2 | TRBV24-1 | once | CATSARTGSSTGELFF | TGTGCCACCAGTGCTCGGACAGGGTCGAGCACCGGGGAGCTGTTTTTT
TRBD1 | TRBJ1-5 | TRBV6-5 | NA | CASRDRGLGQPQHF | TGTGCCAGCCGGGACAGGGGGCTCGGGCAGCCCCAGCATTTT
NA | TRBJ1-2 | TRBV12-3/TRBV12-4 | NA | CASSRRGNYGYTF | TGTGCCAGCAGCCGCCGGGGGAACTATGGCTACACCTTC
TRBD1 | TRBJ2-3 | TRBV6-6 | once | CASSSQGADTQYF | TGTGCCAGCAGTTCCCAGGGGGCAGATACGCAGTATTTT
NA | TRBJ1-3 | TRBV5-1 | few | CASSFAGGNTIYF | TGCGCCAGCAGCTTCGCGGGTGGAAACACCATATATTTT
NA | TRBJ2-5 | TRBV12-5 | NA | CASGLNSETQYF | TGTGCTAGTGGTTTGAACTCAGAGACCCAGTACTTC
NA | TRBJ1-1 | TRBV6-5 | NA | CATERGAMNTEAFF | TGTGCCACCGAGCGGGGGGCCATGAACACTGAAGCTTTCTTT
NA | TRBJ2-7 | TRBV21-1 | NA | CASSKWDKDEQYF | TGTGCCAGCAGCAAATGGGACAAGGACGAGCAGTACTTC
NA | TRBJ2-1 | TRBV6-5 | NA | CASKAQAAFSDEQFF | TGTGCCAGCAAGGCCCAGGCAGCATTCTCAGACGAGCAGTTCTTC
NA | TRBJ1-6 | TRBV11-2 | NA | CASSFSPESNSPLHF | TGTGCCAGCAGCTTCTCTCCCGAGTCTAATTCACCCCTCCACTTT
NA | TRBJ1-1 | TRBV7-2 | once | CASSPSAGLRTEAFF | TGTGCCAGCAGCCCTTCGGCGGGGCTTCGCACTGAAGCTTTCTTT
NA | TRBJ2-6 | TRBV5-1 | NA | CASTGTGYSGANVLTF | TGCGCCAGCACCGGGACTGGGTATTCAGGGGCCAACGTCCTGACTTTC
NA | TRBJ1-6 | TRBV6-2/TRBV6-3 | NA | CASSYDGGSPLHF | TGTGCCAGCAGTTACGATGGAGGCTCACCCCTCCACTTT
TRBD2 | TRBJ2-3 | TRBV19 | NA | CASSIGAGGTDTQYF | TGTGCCAGTAGTATTGGAGCGGGGGGGACAGATACGCAGTATTTT
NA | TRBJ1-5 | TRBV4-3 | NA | CASSQRQDLGNQPQHF | TGCGCCAGCAGCCAGCGACAGGACCTGGGCAATCAGCCCCAGCATTTT
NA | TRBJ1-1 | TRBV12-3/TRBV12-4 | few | CASSSRGEAFF | TGTGCCAGCAGTTCGCGGGGGGAAGCTTTCTTT
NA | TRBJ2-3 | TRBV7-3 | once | CASSFVNSDTQYF | TGTGCCAGCAGCTTCGTAAACTCGGATACGCAGTATTTT